This entry features one T cell receptor beta chain sequence. No cognate antigen has been identified for it. Within one base of it there is no much larger clone, and no base qualities were kept. This sample was included in a study of T cell repertoires in cytomegalovirus infection (dated by TCRdb to the late 2010s). Concerning the study at large: Donor HLA type was relevant to the analysis, because carriage of CMV infection together with the matching HLA type was indicated by public TCR beta signatures.

The paper as a whole reports these results and caveats: In both this cohort and an independent roughly 350-donor cohort, the cumulative frequency of public TCR beta family members distinguished carriers of CMV infection plus the relevant HLA type. The ex vivo response was dominated by HLA-C-restricted CMV-specific TCR beta clonotypes, which also provided the single most frequent clonotype in two of eight donors.

TCRdb names Illumina HiSeq 1500 as the instrument used. The public reads were reanalyzed by TCRdb: fastp trimming at Q25, MiXCR alignment, in-frame beta chains only. CDR3 protein duplicates are merged, each entry listing the most common genes and DNA. The sample table records approximately 250,000 distinct CDR3 sequences; under 8.5% of these occur just once. Around 6.5% of the sample belongs to the ten largest clones. Per the germline V gene (reference sequence), LGHDT is the CDR1 and YNNKEL is the CDR2. CDR3 length: 13 amino acids, cysteine to phenylalanine. Only the CDR3 DNA stays, 39 bases, in frame from base 1. A distance of 8 bases separates the germline ends of V and J, which lose 0 bases and 8 bases respectively.

This TCR came from a human donor in good health (CMV status not recorded). Some clones in this sample may be carry-over from other donors' samples. Sequencing was performed on PBMCs. The V gene is TRBV3-1 and the J gene is TRBJ2-1, with the D gene not confidently named. The CDR3 corresponds to CASSQDFRDEQFF. The nucleotide sequence is given as TGTGCCAGCAGCCAAGATTTTAGGGATGAGCAGTTCTTC.